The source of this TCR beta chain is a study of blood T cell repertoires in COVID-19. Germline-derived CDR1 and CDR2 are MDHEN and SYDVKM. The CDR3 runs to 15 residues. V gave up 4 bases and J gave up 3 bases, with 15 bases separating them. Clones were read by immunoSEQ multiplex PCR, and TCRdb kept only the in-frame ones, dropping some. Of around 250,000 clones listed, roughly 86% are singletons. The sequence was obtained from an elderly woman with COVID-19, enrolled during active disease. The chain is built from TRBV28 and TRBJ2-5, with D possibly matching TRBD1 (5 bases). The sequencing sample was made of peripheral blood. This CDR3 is CASSYTTPGKETQYF. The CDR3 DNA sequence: TGTGCCAGCAGTTACACTACCCCAGGGAAAGAGACCCAGTACTTC.